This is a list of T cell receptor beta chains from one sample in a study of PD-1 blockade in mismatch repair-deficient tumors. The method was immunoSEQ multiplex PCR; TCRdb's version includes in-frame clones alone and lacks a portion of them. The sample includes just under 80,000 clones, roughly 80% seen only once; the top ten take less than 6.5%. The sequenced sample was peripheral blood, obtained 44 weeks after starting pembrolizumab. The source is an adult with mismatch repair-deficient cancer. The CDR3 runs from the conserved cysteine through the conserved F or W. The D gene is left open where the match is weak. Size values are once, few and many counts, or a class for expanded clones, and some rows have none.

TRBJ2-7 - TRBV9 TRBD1 TGTGCCAGCAGCATGGGACAGGGATACGAGCAGTACTTC CASSMGQGYEQYF
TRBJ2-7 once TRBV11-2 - TGTGCCAGCAGCTTAGCTTCTACCTACGAGCAGTACTTC CASSLASTYEQYF
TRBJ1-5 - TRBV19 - TGTGCCAGTAGTCCGGACATTCGACAGCCCCAGCATTTT CASSPDIRQPQHF
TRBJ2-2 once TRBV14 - TGTGCCAGCAGTCGTTTGGGGAATGGAGGGGAGCTGTTTTTT CASSRLGNGGELFF
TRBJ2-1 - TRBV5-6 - TGTGCCAGCAGCTTGGGTTCCGGTGTTACCGCGTACAATGAGCAGTTCTTC CASSLGSGVTAYNEQFF
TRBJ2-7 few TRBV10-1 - TGCGCCAGCAGTGATGACAGGTTCCCCTACGAGCAGTACTTC CASSDDRFPYEQYF
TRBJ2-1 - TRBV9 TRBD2 TGTGCCAGCAGCCCTACTAGCGGGCACTACAATGAGCAGTTCTTC CASSPTSGHYNEQFF
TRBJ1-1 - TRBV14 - TGTGCCAGCAGCCAATTGGGGTTCACTGAAGCTTTCTTT CASSQLGFTEAFF
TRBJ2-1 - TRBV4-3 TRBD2 TGCGCCAGCAGCCAGTCAGGGACTAGCGGTTACTTGATCAATGAGCAGTTCTTC CASSQSGTSGYLINEQFF
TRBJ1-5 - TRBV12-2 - TGTGCAAGTCGCCAAAGAGGTTCCAATCAGCCCCAGCATTTT CASRQRGSNQPQHF
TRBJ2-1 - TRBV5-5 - TGTGCCAGCAGCTTGGGTCTAGGGCGTTACAATGAGCAGTTCTTC CASSLGLGRYNEQFF
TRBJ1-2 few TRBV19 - TGTGCCAGTAGTATAACGGGGGGCGGCGACTATGGCTACACCTTC CASSITGGGDYGYTF
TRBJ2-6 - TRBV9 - TGTGCCAGCAGCCCACGGGGGACTCTTGTTGGGGCCAACGTCCTGACTTTC CASSPRGTLVGANVLTF
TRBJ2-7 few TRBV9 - TGTGCCAGCAGCGTAGGCGCGATAGAGGGCGGGGAGCAGTACTTC CASSVGAIEGGEQYF
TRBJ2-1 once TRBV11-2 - TGTGCCAGCAGCTTAGGGACTCAAAAATATAGTGAGCAGTTCTTC CASSLGTQKYSEQFF
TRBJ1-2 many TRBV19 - TGTGCCAGTAGAGGGAGGGGCTACACCTTC CASRGRGYTF
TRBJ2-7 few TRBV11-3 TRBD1 TGTGCCAGCAGCTCGGGACAGGGCGGCTACGAGCAGTACTTC CASSSGQGGYEQYF
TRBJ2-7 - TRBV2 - TGTGCCAGTAGAAGTCAGGTAACCTCCTACGAGCAGTACTTC CASRSQVTSYEQYF
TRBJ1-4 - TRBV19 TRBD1 TGTGCCAGTAGTACCGGGACAGGGCTGGCTAATGAAAAACTGTTTTTT CASSTGTGLANEKLFF
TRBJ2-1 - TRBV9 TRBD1 TGTGCCAGCACCACGACAGGGAGCTCCTACAATGAGCAGTTCTTC CASTTTGSSYNEQFF
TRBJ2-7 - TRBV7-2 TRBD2 TGTGCCAGCAGCTTATTCGGGACTAGCGGGCCCTACGAGCAGTACTTC CASSLFGTSGPYEQYF
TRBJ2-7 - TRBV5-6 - TGTGCCAGCAGCTTGGGGTCCTCCTACGAGCAGTACTTC CASSLGSSYEQYF